This entry lists 2 T cell receptor beta chains sequenced from one sample in a study of Graves' ophthalmopathy and Graves' hyperthyroidism. From RNA, the CDR3 regions of TCR beta chains were amplified and sequenced. Second-round multiplex PCR followed a first-round RT-PCR using HTBI primers. One entry per CDR3 protein, called by TCRdb with MiXCR from the multiplex PCR reads. The sample carries roughly 500,000 distinct CDR3 sequences, around 15% recorded once. Sequenced input: blood. The receptors were sampled from a woman in her twenties or thirties with Graves' ophthalmopathy.

This clonotype appeared many times. The chain uses TRBV6-1 and TRBJ1-1; no definite D call. This CDR3 region has 13 residues. CDR1 MNHNS and CDR2 SASEGT come from the germline V gene. The germline V and J ends were trimmed by 4 bases and 5 bases, with 11 bases remaining between them. The CDR3 sequence: CASSVGRTTEAFF. The DNA of the CDR3 is TGTGCCAGCAGTGTTGGTCGAACGACTGAAGCTTTCTTT.

CDR3 region: CASIKTGMNTEAFF. The CDR3 coding sequence is TGTGCCAGCATAAAAACAGGGATGAACACTGAAGCTTTCTTT. The chain links TRBV6-1 to TRBJ1-1, with D maybe TRBD1 (6 bases). The length of the CDR3 is 14 residues. Germline-derived CDR1 and CDR2 are MNHNS and SASEGT. V was pared by 7 bases and J by 0 bases, with 12 bases between.